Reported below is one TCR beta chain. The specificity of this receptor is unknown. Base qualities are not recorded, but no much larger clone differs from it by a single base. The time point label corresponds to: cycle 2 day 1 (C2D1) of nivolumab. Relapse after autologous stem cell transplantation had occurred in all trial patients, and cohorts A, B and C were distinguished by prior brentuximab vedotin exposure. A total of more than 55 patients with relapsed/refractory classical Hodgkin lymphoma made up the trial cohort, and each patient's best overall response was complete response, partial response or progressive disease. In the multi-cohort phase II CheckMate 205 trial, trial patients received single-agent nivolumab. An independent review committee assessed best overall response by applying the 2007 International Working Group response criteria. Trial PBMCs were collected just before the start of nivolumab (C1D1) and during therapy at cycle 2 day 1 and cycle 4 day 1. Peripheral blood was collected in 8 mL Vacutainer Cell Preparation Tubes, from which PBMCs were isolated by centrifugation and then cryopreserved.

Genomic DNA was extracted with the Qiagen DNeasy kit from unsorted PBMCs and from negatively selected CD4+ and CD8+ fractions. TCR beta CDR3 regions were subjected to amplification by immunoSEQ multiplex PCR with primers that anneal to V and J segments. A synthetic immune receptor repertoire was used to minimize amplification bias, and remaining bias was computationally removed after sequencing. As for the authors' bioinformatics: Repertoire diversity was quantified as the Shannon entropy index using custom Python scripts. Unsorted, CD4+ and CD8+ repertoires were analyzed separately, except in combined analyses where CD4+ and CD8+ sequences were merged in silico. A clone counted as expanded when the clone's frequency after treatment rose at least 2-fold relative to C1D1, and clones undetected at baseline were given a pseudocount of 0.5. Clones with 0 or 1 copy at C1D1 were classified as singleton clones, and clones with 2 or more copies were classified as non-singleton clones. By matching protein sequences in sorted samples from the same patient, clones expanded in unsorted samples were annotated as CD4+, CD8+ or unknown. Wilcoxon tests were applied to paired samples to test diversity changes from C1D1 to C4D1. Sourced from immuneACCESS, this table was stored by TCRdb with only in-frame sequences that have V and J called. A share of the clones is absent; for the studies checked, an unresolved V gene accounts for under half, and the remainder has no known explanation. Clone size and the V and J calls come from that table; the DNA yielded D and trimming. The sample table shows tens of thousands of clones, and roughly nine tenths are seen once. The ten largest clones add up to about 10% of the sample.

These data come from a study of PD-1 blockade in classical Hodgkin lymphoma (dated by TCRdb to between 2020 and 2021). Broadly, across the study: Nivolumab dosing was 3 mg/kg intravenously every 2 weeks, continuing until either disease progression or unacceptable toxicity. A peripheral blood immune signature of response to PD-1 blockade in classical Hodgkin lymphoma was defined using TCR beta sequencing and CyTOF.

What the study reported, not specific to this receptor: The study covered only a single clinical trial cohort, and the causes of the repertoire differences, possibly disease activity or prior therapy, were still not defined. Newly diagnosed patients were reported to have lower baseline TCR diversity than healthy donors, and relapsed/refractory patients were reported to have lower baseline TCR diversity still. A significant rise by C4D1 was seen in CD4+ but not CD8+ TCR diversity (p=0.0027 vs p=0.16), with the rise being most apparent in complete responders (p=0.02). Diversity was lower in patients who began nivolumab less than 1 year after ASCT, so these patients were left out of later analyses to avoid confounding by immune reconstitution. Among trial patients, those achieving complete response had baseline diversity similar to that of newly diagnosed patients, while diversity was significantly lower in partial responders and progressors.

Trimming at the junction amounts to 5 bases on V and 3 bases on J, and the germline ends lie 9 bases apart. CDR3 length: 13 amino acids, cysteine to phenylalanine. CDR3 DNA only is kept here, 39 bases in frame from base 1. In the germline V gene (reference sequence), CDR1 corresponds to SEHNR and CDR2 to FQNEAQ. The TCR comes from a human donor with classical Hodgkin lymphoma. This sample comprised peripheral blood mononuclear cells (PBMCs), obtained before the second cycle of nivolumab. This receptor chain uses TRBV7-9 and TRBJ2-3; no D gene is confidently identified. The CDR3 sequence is CASSAEATDTQYF. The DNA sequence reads TGTGCCAGCAGCGCCGAGGCAACAGATACGCAGTATTTT.